This entry lists 29 T cell receptor beta chains sequenced from one sample in a study of neoadjuvant nivolumab and ipilimumab in lung cancer. The protocol was immunoSEQ multiplex PCR, while the TCRdb copy is restricted to in-frame clones and leaves out a portion. The sample has thousands of clones, 60% to 80% seen once. The sequencing here drew on tumor tissue, taken after neoadjuvant nivolumab, alone or with ipilimumab, at or shortly before surgery. The receptors shown here come from an adult with non-small cell lung cancer.

The V call is TRBV5-1, the J call TRBJ2-5, with D perhaps matching TRBD2 (6 bases). Per the germline V gene, CDR1 is SGHRS and CDR2 is YFSETQ. The V and J ends lost 0 bases and 5 bases respectively, with 11 bases between them. The CDR3 sequence is 14 residues long. The chain's CDR3 is CASSLDPGSETQYF. The CDR3 DNA reads as TGCGCCAGCAGCTTGGACCCCGGGAGCGAGACCCAGTACTTC. Combining the CDR3 with reference TRBV5-1 and TRBJ2-5 gives the whole variable domain KAGVTQTPRYLIKTRGQQVTLSCSPISGHRSVSWYQQTPGQGLQFLFEYFSETQRNKGNFPGRFSGRQFSNSRSEMNVSTLELGDSALYLCASSLDPGSETQYFGPGTRLLVL.

The chain employs TRBV5-4 and TRBJ1-2; TRBD1 matches at 10 bases. The CDR3 is 18 amino acids. Trimming took 4 bases from V and 0 from J; bases not matched to a gene: 12. CDR1 and CDR2 from the germline V gene are SGHNT and YYREEE (reference sequence). CDR3 residues: CASSTPRTGGGANYGYTF. DNA for the CDR3: TGTGCCAGCAGCACCCCCAGGACAGGGGGGGGAGCTAACTATGGCTACACCTTC.

This chain joins TRBV9 and TRBJ2-1; D unresolved. The V gene lost 4 bases and the J gene lost 13 bases, with 18 bases spanning the gap. This CDR3 is built from 13 residues. CDR1 and CDR2 from the germline V gene are SGDLS and YYNGEE. For the CDR3, the DNA is TGTGCCAGCAGCTCGTCGTCGGCCGGTGGTCAGTTCTTC. It codes for CASSSSSAGGQFF.

The chain has TRBV19 and TRBJ2-5; D may be TRBD1 (6 bases). This CDR3 comprises 14 residues. Trimming removed 5 bases at V and 4 bases at J, with 14 bases between. Per the germline V gene, CDR1 is LNHDA and CDR2 is SQIVND (reference sequence). The CDR3 region has the DNA TGTGCCAGTAGTGTCAGGGGCTCGGGAGAGACCCAGTACTTC. Translation: CASSVRGSGETQYF.

The rearrangement links TRBV19 to TRBJ2-5; D is perhaps TRBD1 (5 bases). Per the germline V gene, CDR1 is LNHDA and CDR2 is SQIVND (reference sequence). Trimming shortened V by 3 bases and J by 5 bases, and 13 bases separated the two germline ends. The CDR3 runs 14 residues. For the CDR3, the DNA is TGTGCCAGTAGTATGTACAGGCTCGGTGAGACCCAGTACTTC. Protein: CASSMYRLGETQYF.

This chain links TRBV6-6 with TRBJ2-4; no firm D call. The V end was cut by 6 bases, the J end by 3 bases, with 12 bases between. The CDR3 consists of 14 residues. The V gene's germline CDR1 is MNHNY and CDR2 SVGAGI (reference sequence). The CDR3: CASSPPSGKNIQYF. The CDR3 DNA sequence: TGTGCCAGCAGCCCCCCTTCGGGCAAAAACATTCAGTACTTC.

This clone was seen a handful of times. The rearrangement links TRBV10-2 to TRBJ2-3; D might be TRBD2 (5 bases). V shed 0 bases and J shed 0 bases, with 16 bases lying between them. The germline CDR1 and CDR2 sequences are WSHSY and SAAADI. CDR3 length: 18 amino acids. The CDR3 loop is CASSESSFQRKSTDTQYF. For the CDR3, the DNA is TGCGCCAGCAGTGAGTCTAGTTTTCAGCGGAAAAGCACAGATACGCAGTATTTT.

This clone has a single count. The chain is built from TRBV6-8 and TRBJ2-7, with 9 bases aligning to TRBD1. Germline CDR1 reads MNHGY; CDR2 reads SAAAGT. This CDR3 comprises 12 residues. V gave up 11 bases and J gave up 4 bases; unmatched junction bases: 6. The chain's CDR3 is CARNRGLYEQYF. The CDR3 DNA reads as TGTGCCCGGAACAGGGGGCTATACGAGCAGTACTTC.

The chain couples TRBV25-1 to TRBJ2-3, with 12 positions matching TRBD2. Looked up from germline, CDR1 is MGHDK and CDR2 is SYGVNS. Unmatched junction bases numbered 5, after V lost 2 bases and J lost 5 bases. The CDR3 consists of 16 residues. The CDR3 DNA sequence: TGTGCCAGCAGTGAAGGACTAGCGGGATATAAAGATACGCAGTATTTT. It is translated as CASSEGLAGYKDTQYF. Full variable domain (missing parts from reference TRBV25-1 and TRBJ2-3): EADIYQTPRYLVIGTGKKITLECSQTMGHDKMYWYQQDPGMELHLIHYSYGVNSTEKGDLSSESTVSRIRTEHFPLTLESARPSHTSQYLCASSEGLAGYKDTQYFGPGTRLTVL.

V is TRBV29-1 and J is TRBJ2-7, with D hard to call. The CDR3 loop spans 14 amino acids. Germline lookup yields CDR1 SQVTM and CDR2 ANQGSEA. V lost 4 bases and J lost 0, with 13 bases in between. The CDR3 reads CSVGRTVSSYEQYF. The CDR3 DNA reads as TGCAGCGTTGGGCGAACAGTCAGCTCCTACGAGCAGTACTTC.

The CDR3 region has the DNA TGTGCCAGCAGCCTTAGCGGGAGGTTTATGATGAGAGAGACCCAGTACTTC. It is translated as CASSLSGRFMMRETQYF. This chain joins TRBV11-2 and TRBJ2-5; 10 nucleotides align to TRBD2. After removal of 5 bases from V and 4 bases from J, the junction contained 13 bases not matched to a gene. There are 17 residues in the CDR3. CDR1 and CDR2 (germline): SGHAT, FQNNGV. Full variable domain (rest looked up from reference TRBV11-2 and TRBJ2-5): EAGVAQSPRYKIIEKRQSVAFWCNPISGHATLYWYQQILGQGPKLLIQFQNNGVVDDSQLPKDRFSAERLKGVDSTLKIQPAKLEDSAVYLCASSLSGRFMMRETQYFGPGTRLLVL.

This clone was seen a single time. The J gene is TRBJ2-6, the V gene TRBV5-1, with TRBD2 matching over 14 bases. The germline CDR1 and CDR2 sequences are SGHRS and YFSETQ. The CDR3 length is 18 residues. With V trimmed by 2 bases and J by 0 bases, 1 base remained unmatched. The CDR3 sequence is CASSFGTSGSSGANVLTF. Here the CDR3 DNA reads TGCGCCAGCAGCTTCGGGACTAGCGGGAGCTCTGGGGCCAACGTCCTGACTTTC.

This rearrangement joins TRBV7-2 to TRBJ2-3; TRBD1 agrees at 7 bases. Trimming cost V 5 bases and J 3 bases; bases outside gene matches: 8. This CDR3 region has 15 residues. Germline V lookup: CDR1 SGHTA, CDR2 FQGNSA. The CDR3 DNA reads TGTGCCAGCAGCCCAGGGGGAGTGGGAACAGATACGCAGTATTTT. Translation: CASSPGGVGTDTQYF.

The chain carries TRBV19 and TRBJ1-5; 7 nucleotides match TRBD1. The V gene's germline CDR1 is LNHDA and CDR2 SQIVND (reference sequence). V lost 11 bases to trimming and J lost 4 bases; unmatched junction nucleotides: 14. This CDR3 is built from 15 residues. CDR3 in amino acids: CAGSKTGAVNQPQHF. CDR3 DNA sequence: TGTGCCGGCAGTAAAACAGGGGCAGTGAATCAGCCCCAGCATTTT.

The genes are TRBV10-2 and TRBJ2-7; D gene uncertain. Looked up from germline, CDR1 is WSHSY and CDR2 is SAAADI. V lost 4 bases and J 3 bases, leaving 13 bases between the germline ends. The CDR3 has 14 residues. The DNA of the CDR3 is TGCGCCAGCAGTGTAGGGCCACAACACTACGAGCAGTACTTC. Translated: CASSVGPQHYEQYF.

The chain has TRBV27 and TRBJ1-5, with D uncertain. In germline, CDR1 is MNHEY, CDR2 SMNVEV (reference sequence). The length of the CDR3 is 13 residues. Trimming took 5 bases from V and 5 from J, leaving 10 bases between them. The CDR3 here is CASSLGFDQPQHF. In DNA form, the CDR3 reads TGTGCCAGCAGTCTAGGGTTTGATCAGCCCCAGCATTTT.

V and J are TRBV10-3 and TRBJ1-1, with D perhaps matching TRBD1 (6 bases). Trimming removed 2 bases from V and 3 bases from J, with 13 bases in between. Germline V gives CDR1 ENHRY, CDR2 SYGVKD. This CDR3 contains 15 residues. This CDR3 reads CAISEHRGRDTEAFF. The CDR3 DNA reads as TGTGCCATCAGTGAGCACCGGGGGCGAGACACTGAAGCTTTCTTT.

The V gene is TRBV2, the J gene TRBJ1-3, with 7 bases that match TRBD1. Germline lookup yields CDR1 SNHLY and CDR2 FYNNEI. CDR3 size: 14 residues. J was trimmed by 6 bases and V by 5 bases; bases with no gene match: 7. Here the CDR3 DNA reads TGTGCCAGCAGTCGGACAGGAGGATTAAACACCATATATTTT. Amino acids: CASSRTGGLNTIYF.

This clone has more than one count but fewer than ten. The chain is built from TRBV10-3 and TRBJ2-3, with 10 bases matching TRBD2. The CDR3 extends over 14 amino acids. The germline CDR1 and CDR2 sequences are ENHRY and SYGVKD. Germline trimming cut 7 bases from V and 4 bases from J; bases unmatched to any gene: 5. CDR3 loop: CAIMGTSEADTQYF. In DNA form, the CDR3 reads TGTGCCATCATGGGGACTAGCGAGGCAGATACGCAGTATTTT.

The count of this clone is one. The chain has TRBV9 and TRBJ1-2; 8 bases are a match to TRBD1. The V and J ends lost 3 bases and 8 bases, in that order; junction bases with no gene match: 6. Looked up from germline, CDR1 is SGDLS and CDR2 is YYNGEE. The CDR3 covers 13 residues. This CDR3 is CASSAGQGWGYTF. CDR3 bases: TGTGCCAGCAGCGCCGGACAGGGCTGGGGCTACACCTTC.

The chain combines TRBV7-7 with TRBJ2-5; 7 bases line up with TRBD1. CDR1 is SSHAT and CDR2 is FNYEAQ in the germline V gene (reference sequence). V shed 5 bases and J 2 bases; nucleotides not matched to a gene: 2. The CDR3 runs 13 residues. The DNA of the CDR3 is TGTGCCAGCAGCCTGGGACAGCAAGAGACCCAGTACTTC. As protein: CASSLGQQETQYF. Variable domain in full (rest from reference TRBV7-7 and TRBJ2-5): GAGVSQSPRYKVTKRGQDVTLRCDPISSHATLYWYQQALGQGPEFLTYFNYEAQPDKSGLPSDRFSAERPEGSISTLTIQRTEQRDSAMYRCASSLGQQETQYFGPGTRLLVL.

The genes are TRBV18 and TRBJ1-2; a weak D match, TRBD1 (5 bases). Germline CDR1 and CDR2: KGHSH and LQKENI. Trimming pared 3 bases from V and 0 bases from J, leaving 8 bases between. The CDR3 is 14 residues long. The CDR3 bases are TGTGCCAGCTCACCGGGGGAAACTAACTATGGCTACACCTTC. Translating it yields CASSPGETNYGYTF.

The rearrangement joins TRBV18 to TRBJ1-2; 10 nucleotides align to TRBD1. Losses at the gene ends were 4 bases for V and 3 bases for J; bases not matched to a gene: 8. This CDR3 comprises 16 residues. The germline V gene encodes CDR1 KGHSH and CDR2 LQKENI. DNA of the CDR3: TGTGCCAGCTCACGGACCGGGACAGGGGCACACTATGGCTACACCTTC. It specifies CASSRTGTGAHYGYTF.

The V gene is TRBV7-9, the J gene TRBJ2-5; 7 bases fit TRBD1. Germline V lookup: CDR1 SEHNR, CDR2 FQNEAQ (reference sequence). Losses at the gene ends were 5 bases for V and 4 bases for J; bases not matched to a gene: 10. The CDR3 extends over 15 amino acids. CDR3 residues: CASSGREGAVETQYF. The CDR3 bases are TGTGCCAGCAGCGGGCGCGAGGGGGCAGTAGAGACCCAGTACTTC. Drawing the rest from reference TRBV7-9 and TRBJ2-5, the complete variable domain is DTGVSQNPRHKITKRGQNVTFRCDPISEHNRLYWYRQTLGQGPEFLTYFQNEAQLEKSRLLSDRFSAERPKGSFSTLEIQRTEQGDSAMYLCASSGREGAVETQYFGPGTRLLVL.

The chain recombines TRBV11-2 with TRBJ2-7; 7 nucleotides align to TRBD1. The CDR3 spans 14 residues. Per germline, CDR1 SGHAT and CDR2 FQNNGV. V lost 2 bases, J lost 2 bases, and 3 bases stayed unmatched. The CDR3 DNA is TGTGCCAGCAGCTTACAAGGGACAGCCTACGAGCAGTACTTC. Protein sequence: CASSLQGTAYEQYF.

This chain connects TRBV5-1 to TRBJ2-3; 12 positions match TRBD1. The CDR3 is 17 amino acids. Germline V gene data show CDR1 as SGHRS and CDR2 as YFSETQ. The V and J ends lost 0 bases and 5 bases, in that order; junction bases with no gene match: 7. The CDR3 DNA sequence: TGCGCCAGCAGCTTGGAAGGAGGGACAGGGGGCGAAGATACGCAGTATTTT. As protein: CASSLEGGTGGEDTQYF.

The rearrangement joins TRBV7-2 to TRBJ2-7, with 8 bases matching TRBD2. This CDR3 comprises 16 residues. From germline, CDR1 is SGHTA and CDR2 FQGNSA. The V gene end was trimmed by 3 bases and the J gene end by 0 bases; junction bases not matched to a gene: 7. The CDR3: CASSFQYGRASYEQYF. The CDR3 DNA sequence: TGTGCCAGCAGCTTCCAATACGGGAGGGCCTCCTACGAGCAGTACTTC. The full variable domain, with the rest looked up from reference TRBV7-2 and TRBJ2-7, is GAGVSQSPSNKVTEKGKDVELRCDPISGHTALYWYRQSLGQGLEFLIYFQGNSAPDKSGLPSDRFSAERTGGSVSTLTIQRTQQEDSAVYLCASSFQYGRASYEQYFGPGTRLTVT.

V usage is TRBV10-3 and J usage is TRBJ2-7; TRBD2 matches at 8 bases. The V gene end was trimmed by 3 bases and the J gene end by 2 bases; junction bases not matched to a gene: 6. Germline assignment: CDR1 ENHRY and CDR2 SYGVKD. The CDR3 is 15 residues long. The CDR3 DNA reads TGTGCCATCAGTGACGGGACTAGATCCACCTACGAGCAGTACTTC. Its protein is CAISDGTRSTYEQYF.

The rearrangement joins TRBV6-6 to TRBJ2-7; 9 positions agree with TRBD2. Looked up from germline, CDR1 is MNHNY and CDR2 is SVGAGI (reference sequence). J lost 0 bases, V lost 5 bases, and 8 bases had no gene match. The CDR3 runs to 16 residues. The chain's CDR3 is CASSPRLAESSYEQYF. The CDR3 coding sequence is TGTGCCAGCAGTCCCCGACTAGCGGAAAGCTCCTACGAGCAGTACTTC.